What follows is one T cell receptor (beta chain) and its context. Its specific antigen is unknown. Base qualities are missing; no much larger clone stands one base away. This entry is derived from a study of memory CD4+ T cells and cytomegalovirus serostatus (dated by TCRdb to the late 2010s). The study in broad terms: The 35 or so healthy Belgian adults in the cohort included 9 who were CMV seropositive and 24 who were CMV seronegative. CD4+ memory TCRbeta repertoires of a Belgian cohort with known cytomegalovirus serostatus were sequenced in order to replicate a published TCR-based CMV serostatus classifier.

Reading the germline V gene gives CDR1 KGHSH and CDR2 LQKENI. Including cysteine and phenylalanine, the CDR3 has 16 amino acids. Solely the CDR3 DNA is kept, with 48 bases framed from the first base. The junction shows trimming of 6 bases on V and 2 bases on J, and the gene matches do not reach 13 bases of it. The Quick-DNA Microprep Kit was used to extract genomic DNA from the sorted cells. Amplification of TCRbeta DNA was done with the immunoSEQ hsTCRbeta kit, following the protocol from the manufacturer. TCRbeta libraries were sequenced on an Illumina MiSeq instrument. Per the authors' processing: Removing out-of-frame sequences left under 2.5 million distinct TCRbeta sequences, an average of approximately 61,000 per individual. Each individual was scored by the count of 164 previously reported CMV-associated TCRbeta sequences and the total productive distinct TCRbeta count. A beta-binomial model was reimplemented in Python, and random forests from scikit-learn, run with default parameters, were trained on data from the US cohort. Classifier performance on the Belgian cohort was summarized as median AUC with percentile confidence intervals over 10,000 bootstrap iterations. Held by TCRdb, this immuneACCESS table contains in-frame sequences only and omits some clones. Under half of the omission traces to an unresolved V gene where checked; the cause of the rest is unknown. V and J calls and clone size are copied from that table; D and trimming were computed from the DNA. This sample holds 55,000 to 65,000 clones; approximately 78% were observed only once. The ten largest clonotypes hold more than 1% of the sample.

Summary of the overall study and its limitations: For CMV serostatus prediction, a median bootstrapped AUC of 0.95 was reached with the original framework, and a median bootstrapped AUC of about 0.89 was reached with a US-trained random forest. Among the 150 to 200 previously reported CMV-associated TCRbeta sequences, roughly 68 showed up in the CD4+ memory repertoires, with each one found in between one and five individuals. Results were interpreted as suggesting that the CMV-associated TCR signature is largely present in the CD4+ memory repertoire. On the Belgian cohort, the classifier built on the original framework reached a median bootstrapped AUC of almost 0.96, with a 95% CI of 0.76-1.00. Unlike the original study, which covered naive and memory CD4+ and CD8+ populations, the Belgian study sequenced only CD4+CD45RO+ memory cells.

A FACSAria II was used to sort memory CD4+ T cells, defined as single viable CD3+CD4+CD8-CD45RO+ cells. CMV serostatus was assessed using a Roche Elecsys assay, by which serum IgG against CMV pp150, pp28, p38 and p52 was detected. After thawing, total CD4+ T cells were enriched by positive selection with CD4 magnetic microbeads. The samples came from a different study that was designed specifically to examine the CD4+ T cell memory repertoire. Peripheral blood mononuclear cells were isolated and cryopreserved following standard operating procedures; serum was stored at -80 °C. The staining used CD3-PerCP (BW264/56), CD4-APC (RPA-T4), CD45RO-PE (UCHT1) and CD8-Pacific Orange (3B5) antibodies, and Sytox blue was used to exclude non-viable cells.

This clonotype originated in an adult in good health and CMV-seronegative. What was sequenced was memory CD4+ T cells from blood. The rearranged chain carries TRBV18 and TRBJ2-7, with 7 middle bases fitting TRBD2. DNA sequence: TGTGCCAGCTCCCCGCTGGGCGGGGGAACGCCCTACGAGCAGTACTTC. Translation gives CASSPLGGGTPYEQYF.